This T cell receptor (beta chain) came from a study of T cell responses to AZD1222 COVID-19 vaccine (dated by TCRdb to the early 2020s). A note on the overall study: A total of 233 trial participants underwent TCR sequencing, of whom about 200 received two doses of AZD1222 and some 25 received two doses of the MenACWY control vaccine. Enrollment into the trials was organized by age into subgroups of 18-55, 56-69 and 70-plus years, and those subgroups contained roughly 140, 27 and 60 TCR-sequenced participants, respectively.

The germline V gene (reference sequence) supplies CDR1 SSHAT and CDR2 FNYEAQ. The CDR3 covers 13 residues, taking in both the cysteine and the phenylalanine. Of all the DNA, just the CDR3 is kept, 39 bases in frame from base 1. V is reduced by 3 bases and J by 5 bases, leaving a spacing of 7 bases between them. The CDR3 regions of human TCRbeta chains were analyzed by immunosequencing. Concerning the study's data processing: Repertoire TCRs were checked for matches against a reference library of SARS-CoV-2-specific TCRs that had been generated using the MIRA antigen-specificity platform. Breadth was defined as the fraction of unique TCRs that were SARS-CoV-2-associated, and depth was defined as the fraction of total T cells that were SARS-CoV-2-associated. Using the MIRA data, each spike-specific TCR was assigned both to the spike region to which the TCR was reactive and to a CD4 or CD8 class. Log10-transformed breadth and depth values were compared by one-way ANOVA with Sidak's multiple comparisons tests. The immuneACCESS repertoire file appears here via TCRdb, limited to in-frame rearrangements. These files lack a portion of the clones; in checked studies, under half of the deficit traces to unresolved V genes, and the cause of the others is not known. D and trimming were read from the DNA, whereas the V and J calls and clone size are those reported in that table. The sample profile shows some 170,000 clones; approximately 92% of them were found once. The ten largest account for around 0.93% of the sample.

General conclusions and limits of the study: Conclusions about previously exposed vaccinees are limited because only six or seven AZD1222 recipients were SARS-CoV-2 seropositive at baseline. In the small 56-69-year group, the increase in depth fell short of significance, most likely because of low power. Epitopes outside the regions mutated in the B.1.351 and B.1.1.7 variants were reportedly recognized by nearly half of the unique spike-specific TCRs. The vaccine-associated CD4 TCRs covered the entire spike protein, and the dominant responses fell in regions 160-218 and 743-854. After two AZD1222 doses, both the breadth and the depth of spike-specific TCRs were significantly higher than at day 0 and than in MenACWY recipients. Participants were mostly white British and included more females than males, and it was suggested by the authors that clonal diversity may have been underestimated. Because no samples from the day 14 peak response were available, repertoires could be characterized only after the peak T cell response.

According to the study, the label for this sample's time point signals: about 28 days (+/-7) after the second vaccine dose. What the treatment or condition label conveys for this sample: meningococcal conjugate vaccine given as trial control. Vaccinee samples came from UK trials COV001 and COV002, including a single-blind randomized controlled phase 2/3 trial of AZD1222 (ChAdOx1 nCoV-19) in healthy adults. For TCRbeta chain sequencing, PBMC samples were collected from trial participants at day 0 and at day 28 after the second dose. As regards this clone: It has no known antigen specificity. No much larger clonotype is one base removed from it; base qualities were not supplied.

The sequence derives from an adult who received the MenACWY meningococcal vaccine as a control. The sequence links TRBV7-7 to TRBJ2-2; the D gene remains uncertain. This material consisted of peripheral blood, taken 28 days after the second dose of the MenACWY control vaccine. The CDR3 amino acid sequence is: CASSLDETGELFF. In nucleotides, the sequence is TGTGCCAGCAGCTTGGACGAAACCGGGGAGCTGTTTTTT.